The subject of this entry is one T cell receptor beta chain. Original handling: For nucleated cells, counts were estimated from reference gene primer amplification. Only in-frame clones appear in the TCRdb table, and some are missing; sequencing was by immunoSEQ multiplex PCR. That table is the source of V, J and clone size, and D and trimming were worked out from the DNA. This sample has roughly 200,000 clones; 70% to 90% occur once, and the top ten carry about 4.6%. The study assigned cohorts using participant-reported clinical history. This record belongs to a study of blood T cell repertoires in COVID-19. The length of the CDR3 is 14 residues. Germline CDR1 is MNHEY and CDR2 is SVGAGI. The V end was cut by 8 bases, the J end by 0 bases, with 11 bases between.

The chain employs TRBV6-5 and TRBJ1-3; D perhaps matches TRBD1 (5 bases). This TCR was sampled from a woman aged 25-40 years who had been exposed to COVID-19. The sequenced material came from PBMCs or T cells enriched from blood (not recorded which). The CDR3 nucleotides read TGTGCCAGCGTACAGGATCTCTCTGGAAACACCATATATTTT. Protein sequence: CASVQDLSGNTIYF.